This T cell receptor beta chain was sequenced during a study of cytomegalovirus exposure and HLA in healthy donors. Study details: Tens of millions of unique TCRs, all from HLA-typed donors, were included in an early release of the data.

Germline V gene sequence: CDR1 MNHNS, CDR2 SASEGT. V lost 8 bases and J 1 base, leaving 12 bases between the germline ends. This CDR3 has 15 residues. 13 Jbeta primers and 60 Vbeta primers were used for the PCR. Sequenced by immunoSEQ multiplex PCR; TCRdb stores in-frame clones only, minus some. The sample gives roughly 130,000 clones, approximately 80% of which show up once; 8.8% is in the top ten. What was sequenced was PBMCs. The V gene is TRBV6-1, the J gene TRBJ1-6; D may be TRBD1 (5 bases). This clonotype was sampled from a woman aged 50 to 60 in good health and CMV-seropositive. The CDR3 here is CASLQGISYNSPLHF. Written as DNA, the CDR3 is TGTGCCAGCTTGCAGGGAATATCCTATAATTCACCCCTCCACTTT.